The rows below give T cell receptor beta chains drawn from one sample of a study of blood T cell repertoires in COVID-19. Libraries were prepared by immunoSEQ multiplex PCR; TCRdb keeps only in-frame clonotypes and omits some of them. The data hold 100,000 to 150,000 clones, with 65% to 90% observed a single time. The sample was peripheral blood. The receptors come from a woman of 80 years or more with acute or convalescent COVID-19. Both conserved end residues are part of each CDR3. Each record gives: clone size, J gene, V gene, D gene, CDR3 DNA, CDR3 protein. A D gene is named only where the DNA matches it firmly. The size of a clone is reported for some rows only, either as once, few or many, or as a class for expanded clones.

size: NA; J: TRBJ1-1; V: TRBV2; D: NA; DNA: TGTGCCAGCAGTGACTGGGGGGGGAACACTGAAGCTTTCTTT; CDR3: CASSDWGGNTEAFF
size: NA; J: TRBJ2-1; V: TRBV6-6; D: TRBD1; DNA: TGTGCCAGCAGAGGACAGGGGGACAACAATGAGCAGTTCTTC; CDR3: CASRGQGDNNEQFF
size: NA; J: TRBJ1-1; V: TRBV5-4; D: TRBD1; DNA: TGTGCCAGCAGCAGGGGGCGGAACACTGAAGCTTTCTTT; CDR3: CASSRGRNTEAFF
size: NA; J: TRBJ2-5; V: TRBV20-1; D: NA; DNA: TGCAGTGCCCAGAAGTGGGAGACCCAGTACTTC; CDR3: CSAQKWETQYF
size: NA; J: TRBJ1-2; V: TRBV9; D: NA; DNA: TGTGCCAGCAGCGTAGGCGCAGGCTTTAACTATGGCTACACCTTC; CDR3: CASSVGAGFNYGYTF
size: NA; J: TRBJ2-1; V: TRBV3-1/TRBV3-2; D: TRBD2; DNA: TGTGCCAGCAGCGAACACGGACTAGCGGGGGGGGAGCAGTTCTTC; CDR3: CASSEHGLAGGEQFF
size: few; J: TRBJ1-5; V: TRBV18; D: NA; DNA: TGTGCCAGCTCACCACCGGCCGTTAGCAATCAGCCCCAGCATTTT; CDR3: CASSPPAVSNQPQHF
size: NA; J: TRBJ2-7; V: TRBV5-1; D: NA; DNA: TGCGCCAGCAGCTTGGGGGCAGGGGGGTCCTACGAGCAGTACTTC; CDR3: CASSLGAGGSYEQYF
size: NA; J: TRBJ2-5; V: TRBV15; D: TRBD1; DNA: TGTGCCACCAGCAGGAAATCCGGACAGGCCCAAGAGACCCAGTACTTC; CDR3: CATSRKSGQAQETQYF
size: NA; J: TRBJ1-2; V: TRBV5-1; D: NA; DNA: TGCGCCAGCAGCTTGGCCGCGTCCGCAGGGCCCTATGGCTACACCTTC; CDR3: CASSLAASAGPYGYTF
size: NA; J: TRBJ1-1; V: TRBV28; D: NA; DNA: TGTGCCAGCAGTTTAACAGGTAGGACTGAAGCTTTCTTT; CDR3: CASSLTGRTEAFF
size: NA; J: TRBJ2-6; V: TRBV4-3; D: NA; DNA: TGCGCCAGCAGCCCCCTTAACTCTGGGGCCAACGTCCTGACTTTC; CDR3: CASSPLNSGANVLTF
size: NA; J: TRBJ1-1; V: TRBV27; D: NA; DNA: TGTGCCAGCAGTTTATCAAGGGGGTCGATGAACACTGAAGCTTTCTTT; CDR3: CASSLSRGSMNTEAFF
size: NA; J: TRBJ2-4; V: TRBV5-1; D: TRBD1; DNA: TGCGCCAGCAGCTCCGCGACAGGGGACATTCAGTACTTC; CDR3: CASSSATGDIQYF
size: NA; J: TRBJ1-2; V: TRBV7-3; D: NA; DNA: TGTGCCAGCAGCTTAGACGGGGGTGGCTACACCTTC; CDR3: CASSLDGGGYTF
size: once; J: TRBJ1-2; V: TRBV5-4; D: TRBD1; DNA: TGTGCCAGCAGCTTAGACAGGGGGCAGTATGGCTACACCTTC; CDR3: CASSLDRGQYGYTF
size: NA; J: TRBJ1-5; V: TRBV9; D: NA; DNA: TGTGCCAGCAGCGTAGACCCTGGGGGGAATCAGCCCCAGCATTTT; CDR3: CASSVDPGGNQPQHF
size: NA; J: TRBJ2-3; V: TRBV2; D: TRBD2; DNA: TGTGCCAGCAGCACTAGCGGGGGAATAGATACGCAGTATTTT; CDR3: CASSTSGGIDTQYF
size: NA; J: TRBJ2-7; V: TRBV25-1; D: NA; DNA: TGTGCCAGCAGTTCCCGGGACTCGCCCTACGAGCAGTACTTC; CDR3: CASSSRDSPYEQYF
size: few; J: TRBJ2-7; V: TRBV7-9; D: NA; DNA: TGTGCCAGCGGCAACTACGAGCAGTACTTC; CDR3: CASGNYEQYF
size: NA; J: TRBJ1-1; V: TRBV2; D: NA; DNA: TGTGCCAGCGAGAGGGTGAGGACTGAAGCTTTCTTT; CDR3: CASERVRTEAFF
size: once; J: TRBJ1-2; V: TRBV28; D: TRBD1; DNA: TGTGCCAGCAGTTTGACGACAGGGAACGGCTACACCTTC; CDR3: CASSLTTGNGYTF
size: NA; J: TRBJ1-4; V: TRBV11-2; D: TRBD1; DNA: TGTGCCAGCAGCTTGGGGACAGTAAGAAATGAAAAACTGTTTTTT; CDR3: CASSLGTVRNEKLFF
size: NA; J: TRBJ1-2; V: TRBV28; D: NA; DNA: TGTGCCAGCAGTTTGGGAGACTATGGCTACACCTTC; CDR3: CASSLGDYGYTF
size: NA; J: TRBJ1-1; V: TRBV9; D: TRBD1; DNA: TGTGCCAGCTCCCACCGGGACAGGGAACGAGCTTTCTTT; CDR3: CASSHRDRERAFF
size: few; J: TRBJ2-3; V: TRBV5-1; D: NA; DNA: TGCGCCAGCAGCGTGGGACACCCAGGCACCAGAGCTAGCACAGATACGCAGTATTTT; CDR3: CASSVGHPGTRASTDTQYF
size: NA; J: TRBJ2-2; V: TRBV27; D: NA; DNA: TGTGCCAGCAGTCAGATAAGCGGTCCCGGGGAGCTGTTTTTT; CDR3: CASSQISGPGELFF
size: NA; J: TRBJ1-2; V: TRBV10-3; D: NA; DNA: TGTGCCATCAGTGGAAACGACAGGCCCAGAGGTTATGGCTACACCTTC; CDR3: CAISGNDRPRGYGYTF
size: NA; J: TRBJ1-2; V: TRBV19; D: NA; DNA: TGTGCCAGTAGTAGGGAGGTCTCTGCTTTGCGGGGCTACACCTTC; CDR3: CASSREVSALRGYTF
size: NA; J: TRBJ1-2; V: TRBV6-2/TRBV6-3; D: TRBD1; DNA: TGTGCCAGCAGTTACCGTCGACAGGGGCCCCATGGCTACACCTTC; CDR3: CASSYRRQGPHGYTF
size: NA; J: TRBJ1-6; V: TRBV5-4; D: TRBD1; DNA: TGTGCCAGCAGCGCAACAGGGGGCGCCGATAATTCACCCCTCCACTTT; CDR3: CASSATGGADNSPLHF
size: few; J: TRBJ1-2; V: TRBV4-1; D: TRBD1; DNA: TGCGCCAGCAGCCAGGGACAGGGTTATGGCTACACCTTC; CDR3: CASSQGQGYGYTF
size: once; J: TRBJ2-3; V: TRBV15; D: TRBD1; DNA: TGTGCCACCAGCCGGGACAGGGCGACAGATACGCAGTATTTT; CDR3: CATSRDRATDTQYF
size: many; J: TRBJ2-5; V: TRBV10-2; D: TRBD2; DNA: TGCGCCAGCAGTGAGTCGGGAGCGGGGAAAGAGACCCAGTACTTC; CDR3: CASSESGAGKETQYF
size: NA; J: TRBJ1-1; V: TRBV6-6; D: NA; DNA: TGTGCCAGCACCATTAGCGGAGGGCCTGAAGCTTTCTTT; CDR3: CASTISGGPEAFF
size: NA; J: TRBJ1-1; V: TRBV5-1; D: TRBD1; DNA: TGCGCCAGCAGCTGGGGCGGACAGGTTAACACTGAAGCTTTCTTT; CDR3: CASSWGGQVNTEAFF
size: NA; J: TRBJ1-5; V: TRBV6-5; D: TRBD1; DNA: TGTGCCAGCAGACGGGACAGGGGGACTCAGCCCCAGCATTTT; CDR3: CASRRDRGTQPQHF
size: NA; J: TRBJ1-1; V: TRBV6-6; D: TRBD1; DNA: TGTGCCAGCAGTTACTCCGGCAGGGGGCAGACTGAAGCTTTCTTT; CDR3: CASSYSGRGQTEAFF
size: NA; J: TRBJ1-5; V: TRBV7-8; D: TRBD1; DNA: TGTGCCAGCAGCTTATCCAGGGCCCAGGCAGGGGGTTTGGATCAGCCCCAGCATTTT; CDR3: CASSLSRAQAGGLDQPQHF
size: few; J: TRBJ2-4; V: TRBV2; D: TRBD2; DNA: TGTGCCAGCAGTCGCGGGGGGGCCCAAAACATTCAGTACTTC; CDR3: CASSRGGAQNIQYF
size: NA; J: TRBJ2-2; V: TRBV7-2; D: NA; DNA: TGTGCCAGCAGTAGACAGGTGAACACCGGGGAGCTGTTTTTT; CDR3: CASSRQVNTGELFF
size: once; J: TRBJ1-1; V: TRBV29-1; D: NA; DNA: TGCAGCGCCCGATTGGGGGGATACACTGAAGCTTTCTTT; CDR3: CSARLGGYTEAFF
size: once; J: TRBJ2-1; V: TRBV20-1; D: NA; DNA: TGCAGTGCTAGATCGCCCAACAAGCAGTTCTTC; CDR3: CSARSPNKQFF
size: NA; J: TRBJ1-4; V: TRBV5-1; D: NA; DNA: TGCGCCAGCAGCCCGGGGGGAACTAATGAAAAACTGTTTTTT; CDR3: CASSPGGTNEKLFF
size: once; J: TRBJ1-3; V: TRBV27; D: NA; DNA: TGTGCCAGCAGTTTAGGGGGGGCGCCCGGAAACACCATATATTTT; CDR3: CASSLGGAPGNTIYF
size: many; J: TRBJ2-1; V: TRBV4-2; D: NA; DNA: TGTGCCAGCAGCCAAGATCAATTAGTGATCAATGAGCAGTTCTTC; CDR3: CASSQDQLVINEQFF
size: NA; J: TRBJ2-2; V: TRBV3-1/TRBV3-2; D: TRBD1; DNA: TGTGCCAGCAGCCGAGGACAGGGAACGGGGGAGCTGTTTTTT; CDR3: CASSRGQGTGELFF
size: NA; J: TRBJ2-6; V: TRBV28; D: TRBD1; DNA: TGTGCCAGCAGTCAAACCCGCGGACAGGTATACTCTGGGGCCAACGTCCTGACTTTC; CDR3: CASSQTRGQVYSGANVLTF
size: NA; J: TRBJ2-5; V: TRBV4-2; D: TRBD2; DNA: TGTGCCAGCAGCCCTTTACTAGCGGGGGATTTGAAAGAGACCCAGTACTTC; CDR3: CASSPLLAGDLKETQYF
size: NA; J: TRBJ2-3; V: TRBV5-1; D: NA; DNA: TGCGCCAGCAGCTCTGAGGTGACGCAGTATTTT; CDR3: CASSSEVTQYF
size: NA; J: TRBJ1-1; V: TRBV9; D: NA; DNA: TGTGCCAGCAGCGTGGGTACCCTGGAGGGTGGGAACACTGAAGCTTTCTTT; CDR3: CASSVGTLEGGNTEAFF
size: NA; J: TRBJ2-3; V: TRBV29-1; D: NA; DNA: TGCAGCGTCGGAGGATCAGGGGCAGATACGCAGTATTTT; CDR3: CSVGGSGADTQYF
size: NA; J: TRBJ1-1; V: TRBV19; D: NA; DNA: TGTGCCAGTAGTCCCCGACATGCTCAAGCTTTCTTT; CDR3: CASSPRHAQAFF